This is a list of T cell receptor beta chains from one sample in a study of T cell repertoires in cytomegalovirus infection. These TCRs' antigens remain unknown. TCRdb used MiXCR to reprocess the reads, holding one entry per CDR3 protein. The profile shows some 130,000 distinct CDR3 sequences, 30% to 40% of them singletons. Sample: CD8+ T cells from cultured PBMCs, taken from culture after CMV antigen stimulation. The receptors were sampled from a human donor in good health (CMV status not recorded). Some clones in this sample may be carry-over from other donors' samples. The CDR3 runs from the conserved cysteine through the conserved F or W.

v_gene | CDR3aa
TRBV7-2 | CASSLGAGHTGELFF
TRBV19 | CASSIGAVSEQFF
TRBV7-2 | CASSPPGPPDRETQYF
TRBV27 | CASSNSGNYNEQFF
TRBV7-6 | CASSPPGGDEAFF
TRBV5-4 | CASSLEDTEAFF
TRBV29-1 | CSVDGVISGDRGPFGTDTQYF
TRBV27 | CASSLSTVSEQYF
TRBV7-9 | CASSPARTGGYEQYF
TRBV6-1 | CASIPFGNTEAFF
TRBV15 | CATSRASGGADTQYF
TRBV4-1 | CASSPGPREQFF
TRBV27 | CASRPGQGGVETQYF
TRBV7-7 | CASSLARGDETQYF
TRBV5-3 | CARSLRGDRDRGLYGYTF
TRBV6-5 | CASSFGFGDEQFF
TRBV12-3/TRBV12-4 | CASSPWDTGELFF
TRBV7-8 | CASTGRAYQETQYF
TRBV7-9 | CASSFPADYEQYF
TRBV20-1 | CSARGGGAETQYF
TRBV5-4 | CASSFPDINEQFF
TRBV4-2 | CASSQLGTEAFF
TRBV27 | CASSSPRDRARPGQYF
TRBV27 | CSSSRVVNTEAFF
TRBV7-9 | CASSISYTDTQYF
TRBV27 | CASSLSAPGAGSTDTQYF
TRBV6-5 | CASSYSPTDTQYF
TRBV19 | CASSIGPPGLEETQYF
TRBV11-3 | CASSLGSTDTQYF
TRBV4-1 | CASSQEANSPLHF
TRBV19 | CARSFPGTVNQPQHF
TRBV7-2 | CASSLATGVPANEQFF
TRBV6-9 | CASSHPTDNTDTQYF
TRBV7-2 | CASSLAMGPNSPMNTEAFF
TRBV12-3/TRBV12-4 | CASSLGDRVSPLHF
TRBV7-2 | CASRTSGGGETQYF
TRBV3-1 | CASSQGLAGAPGNTIYF
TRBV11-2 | CASRTVWDEQYF
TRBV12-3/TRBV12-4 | CASRAQGGTEAFF
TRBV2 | CASSPAFYGYTF
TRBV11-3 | CASSLGALGNEQFF
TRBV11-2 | CASRVPGVYTDTQYF
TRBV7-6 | CASSASQGGNTEAFF
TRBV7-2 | CASGSDRDSIEYYTEAFF
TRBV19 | CASSMAGGVDYTF
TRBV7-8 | CASSLRGQGTDQPQHF
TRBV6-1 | CASSNTNRAINNEQFF
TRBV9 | CASSVDPSTDTQYF